This T cell receptor (beta chain) was captured in a study of T-cell memory formation after mild COVID-19. Turning to the study itself: TCR clusters showed largely donor specificity.

General observations from the study: Clones that contracted clustered mainly in CM and EM if CD4+ and in EMRA if CD8+.

From the 5' RACE reads, TCRdb called clonotypes with MiXCR, one entry per CDR3 protein. This sample has approximately 82,000 distinct CDR3 sequences, with roughly 13% found just once. This clonotype was found a few times. What it recognizes is unknown. V gave up 1 base and J gave up 5 bases; unmatched junction bases: 2. There are 16 residues in the CDR3. Germline lookup yields CDR1 SGHTA and CDR2 FQGNSA. The V gene is TRBV7-2, the J gene TRBJ2-5, with 15 bases lining up with TRBD2. This sequence originates from a man aged 18 to 30 who had mild COVID-19 (a few samples of this study predate the infection). Cell type and time point are not known. Sequencing used PBMCs or a T cell subset sorted from them (not recorded which). As DNA, the CDR3 is TGTGCCAGCAGCTTAGGAGGACTAGCGGGGGGGGAGACCCAGTACTTC. Translation gives CASSLGGLAGGETQYF.